The rows below give T cell receptor beta chains drawn from one sample of a study of cytomegalovirus exposure and HLA in healthy donors. Repertoires were generated with immunoSEQ multiplex PCR, while TCRdb's copy carries only in-frame clones and drops some. The sample contains roughly 150,000 clones, over 80% of which appear only once. Sequenced input: PBMCs. The receptors shown here come from a boy aged 2 to 10 in good health and CMV-seronegative. CDR3s include the opening cysteine and the closing phenylalanine or tryptophan. Fields, in order: D gene, clone size, J gene, V gene, CDR3 protein, CDR3 DNA. The D gene is left open where the match is weak. Where a row states a size, it is once, few, many or the class of an expanded clone; other rows omit it.

d_gene: TRBD1; abundance: once; j_gene: TRBJ2-5; v_gene: TRBV5-6; CDR3aa: CASIMTGRLETQYF; CDR3nt: TGTGCCAGCATAATGACAGGGCGGCTGGAGACCCAGTACTTC
d_gene: -; abundance: -; j_gene: TRBJ1-2; v_gene: TRBV29-1; CDR3aa: CSVAFQGQGSNYGYTF; CDR3nt: TGCAGCGTTGCCTTCCAGGGGCAGGGATCTAACTATGGCTACACCTTC
d_gene: -; abundance: few; j_gene: TRBJ2-5; v_gene: TRBV5-1; CDR3aa: CASSLGGPQETQYF; CDR3nt: TGCGCCAGCAGCTTGGGAGGTCCACAAGAGACCCAGTACTTC
d_gene: -; abundance: -; j_gene: TRBJ2-1; v_gene: TRBV7-3; CDR3aa: CASSLMADGGAQFF; CDR3nt: TGTGCCAGCAGCTTAATGGCGGACGGAGGGGCCCAGTTCTTC
d_gene: -; abundance: -; j_gene: TRBJ1-2; v_gene: TRBV21-1; CDR3aa: CASSPRQGLGYTF; CDR3nt: TGTGCCAGCAGCCCTAGACAGGGGCTTGGCTACACCTTC
d_gene: TRBD1; abundance: -; j_gene: TRBJ2-5; v_gene: TRBV19; CDR3aa: CASTPGTGGGETQYF; CDR3nt: TGTGCCAGTACCCCGGGGACAGGGGGTGGAGAGACCCAGTACTTC
d_gene: TRBD2; abundance: -; j_gene: TRBJ2-1; v_gene: TRBV5-6; CDR3aa: CASRYGGGQNEQFF; CDR3nt: TGTGCCAGCAGATACGGCGGGGGGCAGAATGAGCAGTTCTTC
d_gene: TRBD1; abundance: -; j_gene: TRBJ2-3; v_gene: TRBV10-1; CDR3aa: CASSESGTGADTQYF; CDR3nt: TGCGCCAGCAGTGAGTCAGGGACAGGGGCAGATACGCAGTATTTT
d_gene: -; abundance: -; j_gene: TRBJ2-2; v_gene: TRBV11-3; CDR3aa: CAGEPDTGELFF; CDR3nt: TGTGCCGGGGAGCCAGACACCGGGGAGCTGTTTTTT
d_gene: TRBD1; abundance: -; j_gene: TRBJ1-1; v_gene: TRBV27; CDR3aa: CASSLSIGQGNTEAFF; CDR3nt: TGTGCCAGCAGTTTATCCATCGGACAGGGGAACACTGAGGCTTTCTTT
d_gene: -; abundance: once; j_gene: TRBJ2-7; v_gene: TRBV5-5; CDR3aa: CASSLFAGGNYEQYF; CDR3nt: TGTGCCAGCAGCTTGTTCGCAGGGGGGAACTACGAGCAGTACTTC
d_gene: TRBD2; abundance: -; j_gene: TRBJ2-5; v_gene: TRBV7-7; CDR3aa: CASSLHSGGIKETQYF; CDR3nt: TGTGCCAGCAGCTTACATAGCGGGGGGATTAAAGAGACCCAGTACTTC
d_gene: TRBD1; abundance: -; j_gene: TRBJ1-1; v_gene: TRBV4-1; CDR3aa: CASSRHTGVTEAFF; CDR3nt: TGCGCCAGCAGCCGCCACACAGGGGTGACTGAAGCTTTCTTT
d_gene: TRBD2; abundance: -; j_gene: TRBJ2-5; v_gene: TRBV7-2; CDR3aa: CASSLVASGAQETQYF; CDR3nt: TGTGCCAGCAGCTTAGTAGCTAGCGGGGCCCAAGAGACCCAGTACTTC
d_gene: TRBD1; abundance: -; j_gene: TRBJ1-5; v_gene: TRBV30; CDR3aa: CAWIPRGQVGGPQHF; CDR3nt: TGTGCCTGGATTCCCAGGGGACAGGTCGGGGGGCCCCAGCATTTT
d_gene: -; abundance: -; j_gene: TRBJ1-6; v_gene: TRBV4-1; CDR3aa: CASSQGAVDSPLHF; CDR3nt: TGCGCCAGCAGCCAAGGGGCAGTAGATTCACCCCTCCACTTT
d_gene: -; abundance: few; j_gene: TRBJ1-3; v_gene: TRBV6-5; CDR3aa: CASSSPGLGNTIYF; CDR3nt: TGTGCCAGCAGTTCCCCGGGACTTGGAAACACCATATATTTT
d_gene: -; abundance: -; j_gene: TRBJ1-2; v_gene: TRBV6-5; CDR3aa: CASSRSENYGYTF; CDR3nt: TGTGCCAGCAGTCGTTCTGAGAACTATGGCTACACCTTC
d_gene: TRBD2; abundance: -; j_gene: TRBJ2-7; v_gene: TRBV27; CDR3aa: CASSLSWGTSGMREQYF; CDR3nt: TGTGCCAGCAGTTTATCGTGGGGTACTAGCGGGATGAGGGAGCAGTACTTC
d_gene: -; abundance: once; j_gene: TRBJ1-1; v_gene: TRBV5-4; CDR3aa: CASSFGNTEAFF; CDR3nt: TGTGCCAGCAGCTTCGGGAACACTGAAGCTTTCTTT
d_gene: TRBD1; abundance: -; j_gene: TRBJ1-5; v_gene: TRBV5-6; CDR3aa: CASSLDRGRYQPQHF; CDR3nt: TGTGCCAGCAGCTTGGACAGGGGCCGCTATCAGCCCCAGCATTTT
d_gene: TRBD1; abundance: -; j_gene: TRBJ2-5; v_gene: TRBV7-3; CDR3aa: CASSLGGTGGFETQYF; CDR3nt: TGTGCCAGCAGCCTGGGCGGGACAGGGGGCTTCGAGACCCAGTACTTC
d_gene: TRBD2; abundance: -; j_gene: TRBJ2-1; v_gene: TRBV7-9; CDR3aa: CASSLGTSGSYNEQFF; CDR3nt: TGTGCCAGCAGCTTAGGTACTAGCGGCTCCTACAATGAGCAGTTCTTC
d_gene: -; abundance: -; j_gene: TRBJ2-3; v_gene: TRBV6-5; CDR3aa: CATGGRFDTQYF; CDR3nt: TGTGCCACCGGGGGAAGGTTCGATACGCAGTATTTT
d_gene: TRBD2; abundance: -; j_gene: TRBJ2-7; v_gene: TRBV4-1; CDR3aa: CASSQKLAGVYEQYF; CDR3nt: TGCGCCAGCAGCCAGAAACTAGCGGGAGTGTACGAGCAGTACTTC
d_gene: -; abundance: -; j_gene: TRBJ1-5; v_gene: TRBV6-5; CDR3aa: CASSLHQGQPQHF; CDR3nt: TGTGCCAGCAGTCTGCACCAGGGTCAGCCCCAGCATTTT
d_gene: TRBD2; abundance: -; j_gene: TRBJ2-1; v_gene: TRBV2; CDR3aa: CASRIIAGDYNEQFF; CDR3nt: TGTGCCAGCAGGATCATAGCGGGAGACTACAATGAGCAGTTCTTC
d_gene: TRBD2; abundance: few; j_gene: TRBJ2-7; v_gene: TRBV19; CDR3aa: CASSIRREGLDEQYF; CDR3nt: TGTGCCAGTAGTATTCGGCGGGAGGGCCTAGACGAGCAGTACTTC
d_gene: TRBD2; abundance: -; j_gene: TRBJ2-1; v_gene: TRBV4-3; CDR3aa: CASSQLAGVPNEQFF; CDR3nt: TGCGCCAGCAGCCAGCTAGCGGGAGTCCCCAATGAGCAGTTCTTC
d_gene: -; abundance: few; j_gene: TRBJ1-1; v_gene: TRBV7-2; CDR3aa: CASSPSSNTEAFF; CDR3nt: TGTGCCAGCAGCCCCTCGTCTAACACTGAAGCTTTCTTT
d_gene: -; abundance: -; j_gene: TRBJ2-2; v_gene: TRBV7-2; CDR3aa: CASSLMTSYPGELFF; CDR3nt: TGTGCCAGCAGCCTCATGACTAGTTATCCCGGGGAGCTGTTTTTT
d_gene: TRBD1; abundance: few; j_gene: TRBJ2-2; v_gene: TRBV7-2; CDR3aa: CASSSSDRGLSGELFF; CDR3nt: TGTGCCAGCAGCTCCTCGGACAGGGGTTTATCCGGGGAGCTGTTTTTT
d_gene: TRBD2; abundance: -; j_gene: TRBJ2-1; v_gene: TRBV19; CDR3aa: CASMVRGLAPNEQFF; CDR3nt: TGTGCCAGTATGGTTCGGGGACTAGCTCCCAATGAGCAGTTCTTC
d_gene: TRBD2; abundance: -; j_gene: TRBJ2-2; v_gene: TRBV7-9; CDR3aa: CASSFGLAGARANTGELFF; CDR3nt: TGTGCCAGCAGCTTTGGACTAGCGGGGGCGCGAGCGAACACCGGGGAGCTGTTTTTT
d_gene: -; abundance: -; j_gene: TRBJ1-6; v_gene: TRBV7-2; CDR3aa: CASSRGQLIHNSPLHF; CDR3nt: TGTGCCAGCAGCCGTGGACAGCTGATACATAATTCACCCCTCCACTTT
d_gene: TRBD1; abundance: -; j_gene: TRBJ2-5; v_gene: TRBV2; CDR3aa: CASRWTGRETQYF; CDR3nt: TGTGCCAGCAGGTGGACAGGGCGGGAGACCCAGTACTTC
d_gene: TRBD2; abundance: -; j_gene: TRBJ2-1; v_gene: TRBV4-3; CDR3aa: CASSQGPSGGRYNEQFF; CDR3nt: TGCGCCAGCAGCCAAGGGCCTAGCGGGGGGCGCTACAATGAGCAGTTCTTC
d_gene: TRBD2; abundance: once; j_gene: TRBJ2-1; v_gene: TRBV28; CDR3aa: CASSLLASGASYNEQFF; CDR3nt: TGTGCCAGCAGTTTATTGGCTAGCGGGGCCAGCTACAATGAGCAGTTCTTC
d_gene: -; abundance: -; j_gene: TRBJ2-1; v_gene: TRBV5-4; CDR3aa: CASSLGVGGSSYNEQFF; CDR3nt: TGTGCCAGCAGCTTGGGCGTTGGGGGCTCTTCCTACAATGAGCAGTTCTTC
d_gene: TRBD2; abundance: -; j_gene: TRBJ2-1; v_gene: TRBV15; CDR3aa: CATSRALRERYEQFF; CDR3nt: TGTGCCACCAGCAGAGCCTTGCGGGAGAGGTATGAGCAGTTCTTC
d_gene: -; abundance: once; j_gene: TRBJ2-2; v_gene: TRBV7-2; CDR3aa: CASSLVSGSPGELFF; CDR3nt: TGTGCCAGCAGCTTAGTCTCAGGGTCCCCCGGGGAGCTGTTTTTT
d_gene: TRBD1; abundance: -; j_gene: TRBJ2-1; v_gene: TRBV4-3; CDR3aa: CASSQETRRDRYNEQFF; CDR3nt: TGCGCCAGCAGCCAGGAGACCCGCCGGGACAGATACAATGAGCAGTTCTTC
d_gene: -; abundance: -; j_gene: TRBJ1-1; v_gene: TRBV7-9; CDR3aa: CASSTPLPVVAEAFF; CDR3nt: TGTGCCAGCAGCACACCACTACCGGTGGTAGCTGAAGCTTTCTTT
d_gene: -; abundance: -; j_gene: TRBJ2-2; v_gene: TRBV30; CDR3aa: CAWALSRLSNTGELFF; CDR3nt: TGTGCCTGGGCCCTGTCGAGACTTTCGAACACCGGGGAGCTGTTTTTT
d_gene: TRBD1; abundance: once; j_gene: TRBJ1-6; v_gene: TRBV18; CDR3aa: CASSSGTVAPNSPLHF; CDR3nt: TGTGCCAGCTCCTCCGGGACAGTAGCGCCTAATTCACCCCTCCACTTT
d_gene: TRBD1; abundance: -; j_gene: TRBJ1-6; v_gene: TRBV7-2; CDR3aa: CASSPGQPNSPLHF; CDR3nt: TGTGCCAGCAGCCCGGGACAGCCCAATTCACCCCTCCACTTT
d_gene: -; abundance: -; j_gene: TRBJ1-1; v_gene: TRBV27; CDR3aa: CASSLVFGTEAFF; CDR3nt: TGTGCCAGCAGTTTAGTATTCGGGACAGAAGCTTTCTTT
d_gene: TRBD2; abundance: -; j_gene: TRBJ2-2; v_gene: TRBV19; CDR3aa: CASTDGGARTGELFF; CDR3nt: TGTGCCAGTACGGACGGGGGGGCTAGGACCGGGGAGCTGTTTTTT
d_gene: TRBD2; abundance: -; j_gene: TRBJ2-2; v_gene: TRBV29-1; CDR3aa: CSAELAGALTGELFF; CDR3nt: TGCAGCGCAGAATTGGCGGGAGCGCTCACCGGGGAGCTGTTTTTT
d_gene: TRBD2; abundance: -; j_gene: TRBJ2-5; v_gene: TRBV18; CDR3aa: CASLGLAGETQYF; CDR3nt: TGTGCCAGCCTGGGACTAGCGGGAGAGACCCAGTACTTC
d_gene: -; abundance: -; j_gene: TRBJ1-1; v_gene: TRBV25-1; CDR3aa: CATWGNTEAFF; CDR3nt: TGTGCAACCTGGGGCAACACTGAAGCTTTCTTT
d_gene: TRBD2; abundance: once; j_gene: TRBJ2-3; v_gene: TRBV30; CDR3aa: CAWSSTASGKVDTQYF; CDR3nt: TGTGCCTGGAGTAGTACGGCTAGCGGGAAGGTAGATACGCAGTATTTT
d_gene: -; abundance: -; j_gene: TRBJ1-3; v_gene: TRBV6-5; CDR3aa: CASSTDWSSGNTIYF; CDR3nt: TGTGCCAGTAGTACGGACTGGAGCTCTGGAAACACCATATATTTT
d_gene: -; abundance: -; j_gene: TRBJ2-3; v_gene: TRBV4-1; CDR3aa: CASSHYSSTDTQYF; CDR3nt: TGCGCCAGCAGCCACTACAGTAGCACAGATACGCAGTATTTT
d_gene: TRBD2; abundance: once; j_gene: TRBJ2-1; v_gene: TRBV19; CDR3aa: CASSTKGLESYGEQFF; CDR3nt: TGTGCCAGTAGTACCAAGGGACTAGAAAGTTATGGTGAGCAGTTCTTC